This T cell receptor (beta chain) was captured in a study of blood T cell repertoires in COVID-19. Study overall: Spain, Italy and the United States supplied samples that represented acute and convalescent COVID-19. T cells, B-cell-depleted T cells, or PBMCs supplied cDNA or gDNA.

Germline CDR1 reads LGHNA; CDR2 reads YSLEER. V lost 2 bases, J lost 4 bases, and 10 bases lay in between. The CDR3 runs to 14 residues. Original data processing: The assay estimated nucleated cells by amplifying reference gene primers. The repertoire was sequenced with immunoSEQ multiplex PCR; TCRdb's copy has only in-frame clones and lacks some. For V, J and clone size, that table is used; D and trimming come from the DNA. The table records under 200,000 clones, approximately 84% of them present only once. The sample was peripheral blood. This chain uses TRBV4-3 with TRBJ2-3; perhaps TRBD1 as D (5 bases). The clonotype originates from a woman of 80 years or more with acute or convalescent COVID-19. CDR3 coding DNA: TGCGCCAGCAGCCAAACCTCACAGGCAGATACGCAGTATTTT. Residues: CASSQTSQADTQYF.